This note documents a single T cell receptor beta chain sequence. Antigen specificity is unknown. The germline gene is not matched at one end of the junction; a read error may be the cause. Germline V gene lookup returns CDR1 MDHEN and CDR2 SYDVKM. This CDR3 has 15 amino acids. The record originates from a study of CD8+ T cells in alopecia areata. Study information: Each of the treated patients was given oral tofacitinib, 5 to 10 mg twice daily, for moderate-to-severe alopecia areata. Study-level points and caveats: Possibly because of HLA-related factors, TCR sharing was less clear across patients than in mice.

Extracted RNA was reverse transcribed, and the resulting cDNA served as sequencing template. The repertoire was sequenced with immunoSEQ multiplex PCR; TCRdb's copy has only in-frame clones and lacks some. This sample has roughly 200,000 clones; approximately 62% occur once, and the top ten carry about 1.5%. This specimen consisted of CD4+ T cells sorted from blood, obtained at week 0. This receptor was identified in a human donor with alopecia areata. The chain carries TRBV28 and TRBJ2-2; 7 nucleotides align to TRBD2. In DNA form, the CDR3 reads TGTGCCAGCAGGAGATGGGGAGGGAACCCCGGGGAGCTGTTTTTT. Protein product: CASRRWGGNPGELFF.